These T cell receptor beta chains were read from a single sample in a study of T cell responses to AZD1222 COVID-19 vaccine. Repertoires were generated with immunoSEQ multiplex PCR, while TCRdb's copy carries only in-frame clones and drops some. The sample includes about 120,000 clones, over 75% of them seen just once. The sample consisted of peripheral blood, taken on day 0 of MenACWY control vaccination. All receptors derive from an adult in good health. The CDR3 runs from the conserved cysteine through the conserved F or W. A D gene is named only where the DNA matches it firmly. Clone size appears in some rows only: once, few, many, or a class for an expanded clone.

v_call	d_call	j_call	clone_size	cdr3_aa	cdr3_nt
TRBV12-5	TRBD1	TRBJ2-1	.	CASGLVHVGTGVGNEQFF	TGTGCTAGTGGTTTGGTACATGTAGGGACAGGGGTGGGTAATGAGCAGTTCTTC
TRBV14	.	TRBJ1-6	.	CASSQDLRAYNSPLHF	TGTGCCAGCAGCCAAGATCTCCGGGCTTATAATTCACCCCTCCACTTT
TRBV4-1	TRBD1	TRBJ1-2	once	CASSQETGQGAVGYGYTF	TGCGCCAGCAGCCAAGAGACGGGACAGGGGGCTGTTGGCTATGGCTACACCTTC
TRBV9	.	TRBJ1-1	.	CASSVGEVYNTEAFF	TGTGCCAGCAGCGTAGGGGAGGTTTACAACACTGAAGCTTTCTTT
TRBV30	.	TRBJ1-5	.	CAWSASGDQPQHF	TGTGCCTGGAGTGCTTCTGGGGATCAGCCCCAGCATTTT
TRBV19	.	TRBJ1-4	.	CASSPPATNEKLFF	TGTGCCAGTAGTCCTCCCGCAACTAATGAAAAACTGTTTTTT
TRBV3-1/TRBV3-2	.	TRBJ2-7	.	CASSPGSGGAKNEQYF	TGTGCCAGCAGCCCCGGCAGTGGGGGGGCCAAAAACGAGCAGTACTTC
TRBV28	TRBD1	TRBJ2-7	.	CASSDRGLYEQYF	TGTGCCAGCAGTGACAGGGGTCTATACGAGCAGTACTTC
TRBV7-2	TRBD1	TRBJ1-1	.	CASSSDRGFEAFF	TGTGCCAGCAGCTCCGACAGGGGGTTCGAAGCTTTCTTT
TRBV29-1	.	TRBJ1-6	.	CSVLRWTVTYSYNSPLHF	TGCAGCGTCTTAAGGTGGACAGTGACATACTCCTATAATTCACCCCTCCACTTT
TRBV11-2	TRBD2	TRBJ2-1	.	CASSRQTSGGAYNEQFF	TGTGCCAGCAGCCGGCAAACTAGCGGGGGCGCCTACAATGAGCAGTTCTTC
TRBV28	.	TRBJ1-6	.	CASMAPNSYNSPLHF	TGTGCCAGCATGGCACCGAACTCCTATAATTCACCCCTCCACTTT
TRBV5-6	TRBD1	TRBJ1-2	.	CASSSDRVDGYTF	TGTGCCAGCAGTTCTGACAGGGTTGATGGCTACACCTTC
TRBV7-2	TRBD2	TRBJ2-1	.	CASSSGLAAYNEQFF	TGTGCCAGCAGCTCGGGACTAGCGGCTTACAATGAGCAGTTCTTC
TRBV11-2	.	TRBJ1-1	.	CASSFGSMNTEAFF	TGTGCCAGCAGCTTCGGAAGCATGAACACTGAAGCTTTCTTT
TRBV19	.	TRBJ2-7	.	CASSTRGAGAGKTHEQYF	TGTGCCAGTAGTACGCGTGGGGCGGGGGCAGGGAAGACCCACGAGCAGTACTTC
TRBV7-2	TRBD1	TRBJ1-1	.	CASSLAQGATEAFF	TGTGCCAGCAGCTTAGCCCAGGGGGCCACTGAAGCTTTCTTT
TRBV28	.	TRBJ1-2	.	CASSLSGYYGYTF	TGTGCCAGCAGTTTATCAGGGTACTATGGCTACACCTTC
TRBV6-5	TRBD1	TRBJ2-6	.	CASSTGGSGANVLTF	TGTGCCAGCAGTACAGGGGGCTCTGGGGCCAACGTCCTGACTTTC
TRBV5-4	.	TRBJ1-2	.	CASSPQGTYGYTF	TGTGCCAGCAGCCCGCAGGGAACTTATGGCTACACCTTC
TRBV6-5	.	TRBJ1-4	.	CASSYGGGYEKLFF	TGTGCCAGCAGTTACGGTGGAGGGTACGAAAAACTGTTTTTT
TRBV24-1	.	TRBJ1-4	.	CATSDTRLGEKLFF	TGTGCCACCAGTGATACCAGGCTGGGGGAAAAACTGTTTTTT
TRBV9	TRBD1	TRBJ2-1	few	CASSLSRTGSSYNEQFF	TGTGCCAGCAGCCTGAGCCGGACAGGTAGCTCCTACAATGAGCAGTTCTTC
TRBV19	.	TRBJ1-5	once	CASSINGRPQHF	TGTGCCAGTAGTATTAACGGCCGCCCCCAGCATTTT
TRBV28	.	TRBJ1-5	.	CASQAQGSTNQPQHF	TGTGCCAGCCAAGCACAGGGTAGTACAAATCAGCCCCAGCATTTT
TRBV18	.	TRBJ1-5	.	CASSGAGGQPQHF	TGTGCCAGCTCAGGGGCAGGCGGACAGCCCCAGCATTTT
TRBV28	TRBD1	TRBJ1-2	.	CASSLTQGAGGYTF	TGTGCCAGCAGCCTTACCCAGGGGGCAGGTGGCTACACCTTC
TRBV11-3	.	TRBJ2-3	.	CASSLGGAGRTDTQYF	TGTGCCAGCAGCTTAGGCGGGGCAGGGCGCACAGATACGCAGTATTTT
TRBV11-3	.	TRBJ2-3	few	CASSSRGTDTQYF	TGTGCCAGCAGCTCTAGAGGCACAGATACGCAGTATTTT
TRBV5-4	.	TRBJ2-6	.	CASSLKQEGANVLTF	TGTGCCAGCAGCTTGAAACAGGAGGGGGCCAACGTCCTGACTTTC
TRBV28	.	TRBJ1-2	.	CASSLVIGYDYVDGYTF	TGTGCCAGCAGTTTAGTAATAGGGTACGATTATGTTGATGGCTACACCTTC
TRBV18	.	TRBJ2-7	.	CASSPPSYEQYF	TGTGCCAGCTCACCACCCTCCTACGAGCAGTACTTC
TRBV7-2	.	TRBJ2-5	once	CASRRGQMETQYF	TGTGCCAGCAGACGTGGACAGATGGAGACCCAGTACTTC
TRBV4-1	.	TRBJ1-1	.	CASSQDGTGFLNTEAFF	TGCGCCAGCAGCCAAGATGGCACAGGCTTTCTGAACACTGAAGCTTTCTTT
TRBV5-1	.	TRBJ2-7	.	CASSFDGGSTSEQYF	TGCGCCAGCAGCTTTGATGGGGGATCCACCAGCGAGCAGTACTTC
TRBV6-6	.	TRBJ1-4	.	CASSYSMGRGGEKLFF	TGTGCCAGCAGTTACTCGATGGGGAGGGGTGGTGAAAAACTGTTTTTT
TRBV7-6	TRBD1	TRBJ1-6	.	CASSRNTGQGRAPLHF	TGTGCCAGCAGCCGAAACACGGGACAGGGACGAGCTCCCCTCCACTTT
TRBV11-2	.	TRBJ1-2	.	CASSSRDGFYGYTF	TGTGCCAGCAGTTCGAGGGACGGCTTCTATGGCTACACCTTC
TRBV5-4	.	TRBJ2-3	once	CASSLGGGGTDTQYF	TGTGCCAGCAGCTTAGGGGGGGGAGGGACAGATACGCAGTATTTT
TRBV6-6	.	TRBJ2-7	.	CASSYAWEPYEQYF	TGTGCCAGCAGTTACGCCTGGGAGCCCTACGAGCAGTACTTC
TRBV2	TRBD1	TRBJ1-5	.	CASRHRGGSEPQHF	TGTGCCAGCAGGCACAGGGGGGGAAGTGAGCCCCAGCATTTT
TRBV7-9	.	TRBJ2-3	.	CASSLGGNTQYF	TGTGCCAGCAGCTTAGGGGGAAATACGCAGTATTTT
TRBV10-3	.	TRBJ1-2	.	CAIGLDPGYTF	TGTGCCATCGGTCTTGATCCTGGCTACACCTTC
TRBV6-2/TRBV6-3	TRBD1	TRBJ2-7	.	CASSRTGDEQYF	TGTGCCAGCAGCCGGACAGGGGACGAGCAGTACTTC
TRBV10-2	TRBD2	TRBJ2-1	.	CASSPRGSGGSSYNEQFF	TGCGCCAGCAGTCCCCGTGGTAGCGGGGGCAGCTCCTACAATGAGCAGTTCTTC
TRBV6-5	.	TRBJ1-5	.	CASSYSRQEDQPQHF	TGTGCCAGCAGTTACTCGAGGCAGGAGGATCAGCCCCAGCATTTT
TRBV21-1	.	TRBJ1-5	.	CASSKDGDSNQPQHF	TGTGCCAGCAGCAAAGATGGAGATAGCAATCAGCCCCAGCATTTT
TRBV2	TRBD2	TRBJ2-1	.	CASRASGGSYNEQFF	TGTGCCAGCAGGGCTAGCGGGGGGTCCTACAATGAGCAGTTCTTC
TRBV18	.	TRBJ2-7	.	CATKEGLSSYEQYF	TGTGCCACCAAAGAGGGGCTTAGCTCCTACGAGCAGTACTTC
TRBV12-3/TRBV12-4	.	TRBJ1-1	once	CASRGTGYTEAFF	TGTGCCAGCAGAGGAACAGGGTACACTGAAGCTTTCTTT
TRBV30	.	TRBJ2-7	.	CAWSPTGVPYEQYF	TGTGCCTGGAGTCCGACGGGGGTACCCTACGAGCAGTACTTC
TRBV27	TRBD2	TRBJ2-3	.	CASSSSRLAGFTDTQYF	TGTGCCAGCAGCTCCTCTCGACTAGCGGGCTTCACAGATACGCAGTATTTT
TRBV7-2	TRBD1	TRBJ1-6	.	CASSLDGQGANSPLHF	TGTGCCAGCAGCTTAGATGGACAGGGGGCTAATTCACCCCTCCACTTT
TRBV6-5	.	TRBJ1-1	.	CASKQEIYTEAFF	TGTGCCAGCAAGCAGGAGATATACACTGAAGCTTTCTTT
TRBV28	.	TRBJ1-1	once	CASSPGTYNTEAFF	TGTGCCAGCAGCCCCGGGACATATAACACTGAAGCTTTCTTT